These T cell receptor beta chains were read from a single sample in a study of human T cells and chemical hapten exposure. TCRdb analysed the RACE reads with MiXCR anew, one entry per CDR3 protein. The table includes approximately 90,000 distinct CDR3 sequences, 8% to 11% detected once. This specimen consisted of whole blood, obtained in connection with sensitization to the hapten diphenylcyclopropenone (DPC). The receptors shown here come from a man aged 35 to 55 with alopecia areata. Some clones in this sample may be carry-over from other donors' samples. Each CDR3 is given with its conserved first and last residue.

v_gene: TRBV12-3/TRBV12-4
j_gene: TRBJ1-4
CDR3aa: CASRPTGFNEKLFF

v_gene: TRBV29-1
j_gene: TRBJ2-2
CDR3aa: CSVARSGGPGELFF

v_gene: TRBV20-1
j_gene: TRBJ2-1
CDR3aa: CSAREDRWGEFF

v_gene: TRBV29-1
j_gene: TRBJ2-7
CDR3aa: CSVEDPIGEQYF

v_gene: TRBV5-4
j_gene: TRBJ2-3
CDR3aa: CAGGSRGSSTDTQYF

v_gene: TRBV6-2/TRBV6-3
j_gene: TRBJ2-7
CDR3aa: CASSYQTGTGNIMVSYEQYF

v_gene: TRBV11-2
j_gene: TRBJ2-7
CDR3aa: CASSPRRTAYEQYF

v_gene: TRBV20-1
j_gene: TRBJ1-6
CDR3aa: CSAPDRVGSPLHF

v_gene: TRBV28
j_gene: TRBJ2-7
CDR3aa: CASSLVGNYEQYF

v_gene: TRBV6-6
j_gene: TRBJ1-3
CDR3aa: CACNSGNTIYF

v_gene: TRBV20-1
j_gene: TRBJ2-3
CDR3aa: CSASSELAGGSSHTQYF

v_gene: TRBV7-8
j_gene: TRBJ2-3
CDR3aa: CASRPRLIAGGSTDTQYF

v_gene: TRBV29-1
j_gene: TRBJ2-1
CDR3aa: CSATSRLALGEQFF

v_gene: TRBV28
j_gene: TRBJ2-3
CDR3aa: CASSLLAGGDTQYF

v_gene: TRBV19
j_gene: TRBJ2-3
CDR3aa: CASSLLAGSSTDTQYF

v_gene: TRBV20-1
j_gene: TRBJ2-2
CDR3aa: CSASGLGLGANTGELFF

v_gene: TRBV13
j_gene: TRBJ2-6
CDR3aa: CASSLHDSGANVLTF

v_gene: TRBV18
j_gene: TRBJ2-5
CDR3aa: CASSPGYQETQYF

v_gene: TRBV7-2
j_gene: TRBJ1-2
CDR3aa: CASSLAPYRDRGHYGYTF

v_gene: TRBV29-1
j_gene: TRBJ2-1
CDR3aa: CSAGLAGGVEQFF

v_gene: TRBV5-6
j_gene: TRBJ1-2
CDR3aa: CASSLDAHLGYGYTF

v_gene: TRBV2
j_gene: TRBJ1-2
CDR3aa: CASILISGQGAGYTF

v_gene: TRBV19
j_gene: TRBJ2-4
CDR3aa: CASTQQGSAKNIQYF

v_gene: TRBV6-5
j_gene: TRBJ1-3
CDR3aa: CASSLAGPGNTIYF

v_gene: TRBV6-2/TRBV6-3
j_gene: TRBJ1-2
CDR3aa: CASGTWANPGANYGYTF

v_gene: TRBV12-3/TRBV12-4
j_gene: TRBJ1-1
CDR3aa: CASSLAQGTGEAFF

v_gene: TRBV6-6
j_gene: TRBJ2-3
CDR3aa: CATSPRDFTDTQYF

v_gene: TRBV6-2/TRBV6-3
j_gene: TRBJ1-2
CDR3aa: CASSFQGTGSYGYTF

v_gene: TRBV4-2
j_gene: TRBJ1-5
CDR3aa: CASSQDSGQPQHF

v_gene: TRBV12-3/TRBV12-4
j_gene: TRBJ1-1
CDR3aa: CASTPRSVGDVLNTEAFF

v_gene: TRBV12-3/TRBV12-4
j_gene: TRBJ2-3
CDR3aa: CASSFPGAADTQYF

v_gene: TRBV29-1
j_gene: TRBJ1-1
CDR3aa: CSSRPSRGGIEAFF

v_gene: TRBV3-1
j_gene: TRBJ2-3
CDR3aa: CASSQDGQVLTDTQYF

v_gene: TRBV5-5
j_gene: TRBJ2-3
CDR3aa: CASSLTASTDTQYF

v_gene: TRBV7-2
j_gene: TRBJ1-2
CDR3aa: CARLNGQGLQGYTF